A single sample is the source of the 3 T cell receptor beta chains below, sequenced in a study of regulatory T cells in long-lasting Graves disease. Time point in this sample: newly diagnosed GD, antithyroid drugs for less than 3 months. From PBMCs, RNA was extracted and then used to make the TCR library. Researchers made TCR beta libraries by using iRepertoire HTBI primers and running Arm-PCR on CDR3 regions. TCRdb ran MiXCR on the multiplex PCR reads and lists one entry per CDR3 protein. The sample carries 400,000 to 550,000 distinct CDR3 sequences, 15% recorded once. These data are also associated with another study on T cells in Graves' hyperthyroidism and ophthalmopathy.

The sample consisted of peripheral blood mononuclear cells (PBMCs), taken at new diagnosis, from a patient treated with antithyroid drugs. These receptors were obtained from a woman aged 25 to 39 with Graves disease.

This clonotype was seen only once. This chain uses TRBV2 with TRBJ1-1; D is ambiguous. The V gene lost 0 bases and the J gene lost 8 bases, with 13 bases spanning the gap. Germline V gene sequence: CDR1 SNHLY, CDR2 FYNNEI. The CDR3 is 14 residues long. The CDR3 here is CASSEAAGLSEAFF. In DNA, the CDR3 is TGTGCCAGCAGTGAAGCAGCGGGGTTGTCGGAAGCTTTCTTT.

The genes are TRBV12-3 or TRBV12-4 and TRBJ2-7; 12 nucleotides align to TRBD1. Trimming removed 10 bases from V and 5 bases from J; junction bases left unmatched: 12. The CDR3 runs 15 residues. In nucleotides, the CDR3 is TGTGCCATAAGAGGGGGACAGGGGGCTATGGACGAGCAGTACTTC. It is translated as CAIRGGQGAMDEQYF.

This clonotype was seen many times. V is TRBV20-1 and J is TRBJ2-5; 10 bases fit TRBD2. The V gene end was trimmed by 3 bases and the J gene end by 4 bases; junction bases not matched to a gene: 14. The CDR3 has 17 amino acids. Per the germline V gene, CDR1 is DFQATT and CDR2 is SNEGSKA (reference sequence). CDR3 sequence: CSASDLAGDGILETQYF. In DNA form, the CDR3 reads TGCAGTGCTAGTGACCTAGCGGGAGACGGTATTTTAGAGACCCAGTACTTC.